The 24 T cell receptor beta chains given below trace back to one sample, sequenced in a study of T-cell reconstitution after alpha-beta-depleted transplantation in children. Unique molecular identifiers were incorporated when the TCRbeta library was constructed. TCRdb re-called the PCR reads with MiXCR, one entry per CDR3 protein. The sample has about a million distinct CDR3 sequences, under 30% seen once. Specimen: PBMCs, mostly from graft donor cells, collected 360 days after TCRalphabeta/CD19-depleted stem cell transplant. The receptor set was obtained from a boy younger than two who had a stem cell transplant for SCID, so the T cells may come from the graft donor.

The chain uses TRBV6-5 and TRBJ1-1; TRBD1 is a possible D gene (5 bases). The CDR3 is made up of 16 amino acids. The V end lost 4 bases, the J end lost 4 bases, and 19 bases lay between the germline ends. Germline V lookup: CDR1 MNHEY, CDR2 SVGAGI. CDR3 DNA: TGTGCCAGCAGTTCCCTTCCCCCGGGGGGATCCACTGAAGCTTTCTTT. Its protein is CASSSLPPGGSTEAFF.

The chain combines TRBV29-1 with TRBJ2-3; 10 bases fit TRBD1. Germline V lookup: CDR1 SQVTM, CDR2 ANQGSEA. V gave up 8 bases and J gave up 11 bases; unmatched junction bases: 7. CDR3 length: 11 amino acids. The DNA for the CDR3 is TGCAGCCTTGGCGACAGGGGGCAGCAGTATTTT. This codes for CSLGDRGQQYF.

The J gene is TRBJ2-1, the V gene TRBV20-1, with 8 bases aligning to TRBD1. Trimming took 6 bases from V and 2 from J; bases not matched to a gene: 6. The CDR3 has 14 amino acids. Germline CDR1 reads DFQATT; CDR2 reads SNEGSKA (reference sequence). Here the CDR3 reads CSATDRGPYNEQFF. In nucleotides, the CDR3 is TGCAGTGCAACCGACAGGGGACCCTACAATGAGCAGTTCTTC.

CDR3 protein: CASSLLAGDIYNEQFF. CDR3 bases: TGTGCCAGCAGTTTACTAGCGGGGGATATTTACAATGAGCAGTTCTTC. This chain connects TRBV12-3 or TRBV12-4 to TRBJ2-1; the match to TRBD2 covers 10 bases. The CDR3 covers 16 residues. The trim removed 2 bases at V and 4 bases at J, leaving 5 bases unmatched.

This clonotype came up a few times. The chain carries TRBV11-2 and TRBJ1-3; TRBD1 is a possible D gene (6 bases). The V end lost 3 bases, the J end lost 8 bases, and 20 bases lay between the germline ends. Germline lookup yields CDR1 SGHAT and CDR2 FQNNGV. This CDR3 spans 16 amino acids. The CDR3 here is CASSFGLASGVDTIYF. DNA for the CDR3: TGTGCCAGCAGCTTCGGCCTGGCGTCAGGGGTGGACACCATATATTTT.

The chain uses TRBV4-2 and TRBJ2-7, with 9 bases matching TRBD2. This CDR3 spans 16 amino acids. Germline loops: CDR1 LGHNA, CDR2 YNFKEQ. V dropped 0 bases and J dropped 4; count of bases not matched to a gene: 7. CDR3 coding DNA: TGTGCCAGCAGCCAAGAAGGGGCGGGGGGGCCTTACGAGCAGTACTTC. Its protein product is CASSQEGAGGPYEQYF.

The chain employs TRBV10-3 and TRBJ2-7; D is undetermined. The germline V and J ends were trimmed by 1 base and 2 bases, with 6 bases remaining between them. Germline CDR1 and CDR2: ENHRY and SYGVKD. The CDR3 is 13 residues long. The CDR3 here is CAISEWRTYEQYF. The CDR3 DNA sequence: TGTGCCATCAGTGAGTGGCGGACCTACGAGCAGTACTTC.

This clonotype came up a few times. This chain joins TRBV12-3 or TRBV12-4 and TRBJ2-6; the match to TRBD2 covers 8 bases. With V trimmed by 5 bases and J by 0 bases, 6 bases remained unmatched. The CDR3 length is 17 residues. The CDR3 nucleotides read TGTGCCAGCAGTCGTCCGGGGGGGGTCTCTGGGGCCAACGTCCTGACTTTC. It yields the protein CASSRPGGVSGANVLTF.

The chain carries TRBV29-1 and TRBJ2-2; D not certain. Germline V lookup: CDR1 SQVTM, CDR2 ANQGSEA. The CDR3 consists of 14 residues. The ends were cut back, 1 base at V and 7 bases at J, with 13 bases in the middle. The CDR3 here is CSVEGGGSGGELFF. CDR3 coding DNA: TGCAGCGTTGAAGGGGGTGGCAGTGGCGGGGAGCTGTTTTTT.

The rearrangement uses TRBV14 and TRBJ2-3; D is ambiguous. V shed 0 bases and J shed 0 bases, with 7 bases lying between them. CDR3 length: 15 amino acids. Germline loops: CDR1 SGHDN, CDR2 FVKESK. The DNA for the CDR3 is TGTGCCAGCAGCCAAGATAGGCTTAGCACAGATACGCAGTATTTT. Its protein product is CASSQDRLSTDTQYF. The complete variable domain, with remaining parts taken from reference TRBV14 and TRBJ2-3, reads EAGVTQFPSHSVIEKGQTVTLRCDPISGHDNLYWYRRVMGKEIKFLLHFVKESKQDESGMPNNRFLAERTGGTYSTLKVQPAELEDSGVYFCASSQDRLSTDTQYFGPGTRLTVL.

This clonotype was counted ten times or more. The CDR3 reads CASSVDRVGGIPYNEQFF. The CDR3 DNA reads as TGTGCCAGCAGTGTGGACAGGGTTGGAGGGATCCCCTACAATGAGCAGTTCTTC. J is TRBJ2-1 and V is TRBV12-3 or TRBV12-4; 8 nucleotides line up with TRBD1. J gave up 2 bases and V 5 bases, and 14 bases lay outside the gene matches. The CDR3 extends over 18 amino acids.

This chain uses TRBV20-1 with TRBJ2-5; TRBD1 matches at 7 bases. CDR1 and CDR2 from the germline V gene are DFQATT and SNEGSKA (reference sequence). CDR3 length: 14 residues. V dropped 0 bases and J dropped 5; count of bases not matched to a gene: 6. The CDR3 is CSARDRGGAETQYF. As DNA, the CDR3 is TGCAGTGCTAGAGATCGAGGGGGCGCCGAGACCCAGTACTTC.

The genes are TRBV5-1 and TRBJ1-3; D is perhaps TRBD1 (5 bases). Trimming stripped 3 bases from V and 7 bases from J, with 14 bases between. The CDR3 loop spans 14 amino acids. The V gene's germline CDR1 is SGHRS and CDR2 YFSETQ. The CDR3 nucleotides read TGCGCCAGCAGCTCAGAGGGTCGGGGGAACACCATATATTTT. This sequence encodes CASSSEGRGNTIYF.

This clonotype showed up just a few times. The chain recombines TRBV27 with TRBJ2-7, with D tentatively TRBD1 (5 bases). This CDR3 is built from 14 residues. The germline V gene encodes CDR1 MNHEY and CDR2 SMNVEV (reference sequence). V dropped 1 base and J dropped 6 bases, with 13 bases sitting between them. CDR3 loop: CASSLLGARSEQYF. CDR3 nucleotides: TGTGCCAGCAGTTTATTAGGGGCTCGGTCCGAGCAGTACTTC.

The J gene is TRBJ2-5, the V gene TRBV29-1; D unclear. The V end was cut by 0 bases, the J end by 3 bases, with 5 bases between. This CDR3 is 12 amino acids long. Per germline, CDR1 SQVTM and CDR2 ANQGSEA. This CDR3 reads CSVEDREETQYF. CDR3 bases: TGCAGCGTTGAAGATCGAGAAGAGACCCAGTACTTC.

V usage is TRBV15 and J usage is TRBJ2-1; TRBD1 matches 11 bases. This CDR3 is 15 amino acids long. Germline V gene data show CDR1 as LNHNV and CDR2 as YYDKDF (reference sequence). V shed 5 bases, J shed 3 bases, and the junction held 3 bases outside the gene matches. The CDR3 sequence is CATSPGTGGYNEQFF. As DNA, the CDR3 is TGTGCCACCAGCCCTGGGACAGGGGGCTACAATGAGCAGTTCTTC.

The genes are TRBV5-1 and TRBJ2-5; D might be TRBD2 (7 bases). Germline CDR1 SGHRS, CDR2 YFSETQ. This CDR3 has 14 amino acids. Trimming took 4 bases from V and 1 from J, leaving 11 bases between them. The CDR3 sequence: CASSAAGAQETQYF. CDR3 sequence (DNA): TGCGCCAGCAGCGCCGCGGGGGCCCAAGAGACCCAGTACTTC.

This clonotype was seen only a few times. This rearrangement joins TRBV5-1 to TRBJ1-2; D is unresolved. CDR1 is SGHRS, CDR2 YFSETQ, per germline. CDR3 length: 13 residues. The V gene lost 2 bases and the J gene lost 8 bases, with 13 bases spanning the gap. The CDR3: CASSFEVLSGYTF. The CDR3 bases are TGCGCCAGCAGCTTTGAGGTCTTGAGCGGCTACACCTTC. Full variable domain (missing parts from reference TRBV5-1 and TRBJ1-2): KAGVTQTPRYLIKTRGQQVTLSCSPISGHRSVSWYQQTPGQGLQFLFEYFSETQRNKGNFPGRFSGRQFSNSRSEMNVSTLELGDSALYLCASSFEVLSGYTFGSGTRLTVV.

This clonotype was counted between two and nine times. The rearrangement uses TRBV28 and TRBJ1-1; the D is unclear. V gave up 4 bases and J gave up 1 base, with 13 bases separating them. The CDR3 loop spans 15 amino acids. CDR1 and CDR2 (germline): MDHEN, SYDVKM. CDR3 amino acids: CASSSHGWGNTEAFF. For the CDR3, the DNA is TGTGCCAGCAGTTCCCACGGTTGGGGGAACACTGAAGCTTTCTTT.

CDR3: CASRRYGTEAFF. The CDR3 DNA follows: TGTGCCAGCCGACGTTACGGCACTGAAGCTTTCTTT. This rearrangement joins TRBV28 to TRBJ1-1; D ambiguous. The length of the CDR3 is 12 residues. CDR1 MDHEN and CDR2 SYDVKM come from the germline V gene. The V and J ends lost 8 bases and 4 bases respectively, with 11 bases between them.

The chain joins TRBV5-1 to TRBJ2-1; maybe TRBD2 (7 bases). V was clipped by 6 bases and J by 6 bases, with 16 bases between them. Germline V CDR1 and CDR2: SGHRS, YFSETQ. The CDR3 loop spans 14 amino acids. In DNA form, the CDR3 reads TGCGCCAGCACCATCCGGGGGGCCGGCAATGAGCAGTTCTTC. Residues: CASTIRGAGNEQFF.

The V gene is TRBV12-3 or TRBV12-4, the J gene TRBJ2-3; tentatively, D is TRBD1 (5 bases). V lost 0 bases and J 4 bases, leaving 20 bases between the germline ends. The CDR3 is 18 residues long. The CDR3 loop reads CASSLAWAALQGADTQYF. The CDR3 DNA sequence: TGTGCCAGCAGTTTAGCGTGGGCGGCACTCCAAGGGGCAGATACGCAGTATTTT.

This chain links TRBV27 with TRBJ1-1, with 7 bases matching TRBD1. Germline V gene lookup returns CDR1 MNHEY and CDR2 SMNVEV (reference sequence). The V and J ends lost 4 bases and 12 bases, in that order; junction bases with no gene match: 14. The CDR3 runs to 14 residues. This CDR3 is CASSYYQGGPATFF. The CDR3 coding sequence is TGTGCCAGCAGTTATTACCAGGGGGGCCCTGCGACTTTCTTT.

This clonotype turned up a few times. J is TRBJ1-5 and V is TRBV28; D call uncertain. There are 13 residues in the CDR3. Germline loops: CDR1 MDHEN, CDR2 SYDVKM. V lost 10 bases and J 13 bases, leaving 23 bases between the germline ends. The CDR3 reads CATCCDTSSIQHF. CDR3 DNA: TGTGCCACCTGCTGTGACACCTCCTCTATTCAGCATTTT.